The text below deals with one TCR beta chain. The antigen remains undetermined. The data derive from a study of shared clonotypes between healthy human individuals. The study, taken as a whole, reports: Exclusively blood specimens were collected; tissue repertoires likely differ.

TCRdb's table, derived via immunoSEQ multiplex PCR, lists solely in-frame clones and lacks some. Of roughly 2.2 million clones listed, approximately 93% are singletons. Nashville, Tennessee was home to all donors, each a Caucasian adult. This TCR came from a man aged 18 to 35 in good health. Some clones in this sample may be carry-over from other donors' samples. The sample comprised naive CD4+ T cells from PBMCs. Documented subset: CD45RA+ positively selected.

The CDR3 nucleotides are TGTGCCAGCAGACGGACAGGGGTTGAGGCCGAGCAGTACTTC. Protein product: CASRRTGVEAEQYF. The V gene is TRBV6-5, the J gene TRBJ2-7; TRBD1 matches at 9 bases. The CDR3 loop spans 14 amino acids. V was pared by 6 bases and J by 6 bases, with 9 bases of the junction left unmatched. The V gene's germline CDR1 is MNHEY and CDR2 SVGAGI.